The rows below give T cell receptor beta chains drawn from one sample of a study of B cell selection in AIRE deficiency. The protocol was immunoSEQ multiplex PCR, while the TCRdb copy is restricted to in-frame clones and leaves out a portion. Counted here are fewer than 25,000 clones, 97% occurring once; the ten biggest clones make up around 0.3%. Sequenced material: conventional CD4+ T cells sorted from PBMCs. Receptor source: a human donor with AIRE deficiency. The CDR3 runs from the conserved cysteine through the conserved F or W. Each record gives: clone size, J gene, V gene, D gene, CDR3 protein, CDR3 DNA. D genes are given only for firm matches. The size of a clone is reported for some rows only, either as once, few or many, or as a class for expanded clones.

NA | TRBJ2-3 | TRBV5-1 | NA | CASSLLPADTQYF | TGCGCCAGCAGCCTCTTGCCAGCAGATACGCAGTATTTT
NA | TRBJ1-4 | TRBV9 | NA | CASSVEGGLVVEKLFF | TGTGCCAGCAGCGTAGAGGGGGGGCTGGTTGTTGAAAAACTGTTTTTT
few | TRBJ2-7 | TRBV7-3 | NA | CASSLQGYGEQYF | TGTGCCAGCAGCTTACAGGGCTACGGCGAGCAGTACTTC
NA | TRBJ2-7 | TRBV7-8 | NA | CASSLVSGSSYEQYF | TGTGCCAGCAGCTTAGTGTCAGGGAGCTCCTACGAGCAGTACTTC
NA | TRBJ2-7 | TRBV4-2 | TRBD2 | CASSQEAVAGGHGYEQYF | TGTGCCAGCAGCCAAGAGGCCGTCGCGGGGGGCCATGGGTACGAGCAGTACTTC
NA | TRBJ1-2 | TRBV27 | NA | CASSYQSGYGYTF | TGTGCCAGCAGTTATCAATCAGGGTATGGCTACACCTTC
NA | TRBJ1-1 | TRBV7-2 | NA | CASSPVRETEAFF | TGTGCCAGCAGCCCGGTCAGGGAAACTGAAGCTTTCTTT
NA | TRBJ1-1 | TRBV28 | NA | CASKSAVGDTEAFF | TGTGCCAGCAAATCGGCAGTGGGGGACACTGAAGCTTTCTTT
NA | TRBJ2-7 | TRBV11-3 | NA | CASGGIEYEQYF | TGTGCCAGCGGGGGAATCGAGTACGAGCAGTACTTC
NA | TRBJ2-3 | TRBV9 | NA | CASSVGGVSTDTQYF | TGTGCCAGCAGCGTAGGCGGGGTGAGCACAGATACGCAGTATTTT
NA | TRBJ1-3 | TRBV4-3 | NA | CVSSQEPPSGSGNTIYF | TGCGTCAGCAGCCAAGAACCACCCAGTGGGTCTGGAAACACCATATATTTT
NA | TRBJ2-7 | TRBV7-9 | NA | CASSLAGTPGEYF | TGTGCCAGCAGCTTAGCAGGGACCCCAGGGGAGTACTTC
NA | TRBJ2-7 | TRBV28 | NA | CASSLGGLYEQYF | TGTGCCAGCAGTTTAGGGGGGCTATACGAGCAGTACTTC
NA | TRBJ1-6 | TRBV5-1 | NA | CASSGQGSSNSPLHF | TGCGCCAGCAGCGGTCAGGGGTCGTCAAATTCACCCCTCCACTTT
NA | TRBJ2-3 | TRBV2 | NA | CASSERQAAQYF | TGTGCCAGCAGTGAGAGACAGGCGGCGCAGTATTTT
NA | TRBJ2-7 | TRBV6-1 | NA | CASSEVDSGWDQYF | TGTGCCAGCAGTGAAGTGGACTCGGGGTGGGACCAGTACTTC
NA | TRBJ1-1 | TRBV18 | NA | CASSPDTEAFF | TGTGCCAGCTCACCCGACACTGAAGCTTTCTTT
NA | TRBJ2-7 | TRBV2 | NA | CASSDSDYEQYF | TGTGCCAGCAGTGATAGCGACTACGAGCAGTACTTC
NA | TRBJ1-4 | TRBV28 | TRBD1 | CASSPTGAHEKLFF | TGTGCCAGCAGCCCGACAGGGGCCCATGAAAAACTGTTTTTT
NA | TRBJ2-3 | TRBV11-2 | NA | CASSFLVSTDTQYF | TGTGCCAGCAGCTTTCTGGTGTCCACAGATACGCAGTATTTT
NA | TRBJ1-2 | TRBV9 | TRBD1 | CASSVASFGTDGYTF | TGTGCCAGCAGCGTAGCAAGTTTCGGGACAGATGGCTACACCTTC
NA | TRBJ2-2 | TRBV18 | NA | CASSPPRGSGAGELFF | TGTGCCAGCTCACCACCGAGAGGAAGTGGTGCCGGGGAGCTGTTTTTT
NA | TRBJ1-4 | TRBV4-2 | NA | CASSRRVDGEKLFF | TGTGCCAGCAGCCGACGGGTGGATGGTGAAAAACTGTTTTTT
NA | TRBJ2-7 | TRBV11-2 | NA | CASSSSWGRSYEQYF | TGTGCCAGCAGCTCATCCTGGGGACGGAGCTACGAGCAGTACTTC
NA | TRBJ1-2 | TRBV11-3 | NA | CASSLGKGRSTGYTF | TGTGCCAGCAGCTTGGGAAAGGGACGGTCTACTGGCTACACCTTC
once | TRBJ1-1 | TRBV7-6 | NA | CASSDTIDTEAFF | TGTGCCAGCAGCGATACAATAGACACTGAAGCTTTCTTT
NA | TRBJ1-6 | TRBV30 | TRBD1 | CAWGTGAGSSPLHF | TGTGCCTGGGGGACAGGGGCAGGGAGTTCACCCCTCCACTTT
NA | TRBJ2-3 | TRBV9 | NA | CASSVGAATSTDTQYF | TGTGCCAGCAGCGTAGGTGCGGCTACTAGCACAGATACGCAGTATTTT
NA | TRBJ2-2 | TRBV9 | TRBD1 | CASSVASGTATGELFF | TGTGCCAGCAGCGTAGCCTCCGGGACAGCCACCGGGGAGCTGTTTTTT
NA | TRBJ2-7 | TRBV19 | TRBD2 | CASMKKAGGPYEQYF | TGTGCCAGTATGAAAAAAGCGGGAGGGCCGTACGAGCAGTACTTC
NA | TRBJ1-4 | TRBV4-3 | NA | CASSQVYGQGDEKLFF | TGCGCCAGCAGCCAAGTCTATGGGCAGGGAGATGAAAAACTGTTTTTT
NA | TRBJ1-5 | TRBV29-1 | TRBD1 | CSPNRGHHIGGQPQHF | TGCAGCCCTAACAGGGGGCACCACATCGGGGGTCAGCCCCAGCATTTT
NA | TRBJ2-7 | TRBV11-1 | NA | CASSFTGIYEQYF | TGTGCCAGCAGCTTCACAGGGATCTACGAGCAGTACTTC
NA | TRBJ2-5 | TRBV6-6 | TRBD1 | CASSFRGQETQYF | TGTGCCAGCAGCTTCAGGGGGCAAGAGACCCAGTACTTC
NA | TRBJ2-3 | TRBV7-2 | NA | CASSPTTDTQYF | TGTGCCAGCAGCCCCACCACAGATACGCAGTATTTT
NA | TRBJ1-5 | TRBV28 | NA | CASSLGARRQHF | TGTGCCAGCAGTTTAGGGGCCCGGAGGCAGCATTTT
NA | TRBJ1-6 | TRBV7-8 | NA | CASSSSTGPKGALHF | TGTGCCAGCAGTTCCTCGACAGGCCCCAAGGGAGCCCTCCACTTT
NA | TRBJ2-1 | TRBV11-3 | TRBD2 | CASSLYSGNREQFF | TGTGCCAGCAGCTTATATAGCGGGAATCGTGAGCAGTTCTTC
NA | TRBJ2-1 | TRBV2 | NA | CATNGGSSYNEQFF | TGTGCCACCAATGGAGGGAGCTCCTACAATGAGCAGTTCTTC
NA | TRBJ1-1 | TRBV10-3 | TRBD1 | CAIRGTGDEAFF | TGTGCCATCAGAGGGACAGGAGACGAAGCTTTCTTT
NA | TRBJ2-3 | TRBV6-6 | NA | CASSYGQFTDTQYF | TGTGCCAGCAGTTACGGACAATTCACAGATACGCAGTATTTT
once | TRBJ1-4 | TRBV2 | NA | CASRMGQGGEKLFF | TGTGCCAGCAGGATGGGGCAGGGAGGTGAAAAACTGTTTTTT
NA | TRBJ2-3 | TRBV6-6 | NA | CASSYSRPGDTQYF | TGTGCCAGCAGTTACTCGCGCCCGGGTGATACGCAGTATTTT
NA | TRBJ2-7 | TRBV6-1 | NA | CASSVSGWEQYF | TGTGCCAGCAGTGTTTCAGGCTGGGAGCAGTACTTC
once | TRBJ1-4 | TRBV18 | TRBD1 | CASSPPIGTGDQKLFF | TGTGCCAGCTCACCACCAATAGGGACAGGGGATCAAAAACTGTTTTTT
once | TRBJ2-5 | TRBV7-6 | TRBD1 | CASSYTGVQTQYF | TGTGCCAGCAGCTATACAGGGGTACAGACCCAGTACTTC